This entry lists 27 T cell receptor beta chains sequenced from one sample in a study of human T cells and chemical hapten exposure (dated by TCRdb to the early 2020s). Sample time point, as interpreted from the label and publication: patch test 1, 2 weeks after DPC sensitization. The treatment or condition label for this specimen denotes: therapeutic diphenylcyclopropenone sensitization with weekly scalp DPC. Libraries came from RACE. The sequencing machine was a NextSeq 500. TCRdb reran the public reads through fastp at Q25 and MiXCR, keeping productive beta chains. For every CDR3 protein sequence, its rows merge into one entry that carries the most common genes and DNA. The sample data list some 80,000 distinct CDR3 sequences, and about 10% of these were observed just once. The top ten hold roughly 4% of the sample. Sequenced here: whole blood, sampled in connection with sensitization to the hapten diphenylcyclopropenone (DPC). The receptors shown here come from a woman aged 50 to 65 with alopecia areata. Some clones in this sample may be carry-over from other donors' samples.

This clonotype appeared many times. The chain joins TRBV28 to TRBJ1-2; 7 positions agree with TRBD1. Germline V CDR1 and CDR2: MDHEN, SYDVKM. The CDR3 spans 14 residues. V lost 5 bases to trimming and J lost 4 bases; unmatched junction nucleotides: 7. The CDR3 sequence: CASSTQGTLYGYTF. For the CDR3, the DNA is TGTGCCAGCAGTACACAGGGGACACTCTATGGCTACACCTTC.

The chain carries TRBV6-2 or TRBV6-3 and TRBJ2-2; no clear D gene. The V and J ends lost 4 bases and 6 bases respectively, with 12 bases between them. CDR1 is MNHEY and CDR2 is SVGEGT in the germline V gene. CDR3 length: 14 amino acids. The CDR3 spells CASSSNLGPGELFF. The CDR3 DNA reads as TGTGCCAGCAGTTCGAACCTGGGTCCCGGGGAGCTGTTTTTT.

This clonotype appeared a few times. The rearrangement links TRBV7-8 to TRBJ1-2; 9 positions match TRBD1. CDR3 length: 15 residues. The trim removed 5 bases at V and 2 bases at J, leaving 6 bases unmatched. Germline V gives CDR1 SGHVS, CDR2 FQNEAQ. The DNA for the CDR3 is TGTGCCAGCAGCCCACAGGGGGCTATAAACTATGGCTACACCTTC. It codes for CASSPQGAINYGYTF.

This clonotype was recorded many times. CDR3 sequence: CASSRPADRVGGLAAGEQFF. As DNA, the CDR3 is TGTGCCAGCAGCAGACCCGCGGACAGGGTGGGCGGACTAGCTGCTGGTGAGCAGTTCTTC. V is TRBV7-9 and J is TRBJ2-1; D is possibly TRBD1 or TRBD2 (8 bases each). This CDR3 has 20 residues. The V end lost 5 bases, the J end lost 9 bases, and 35 bases lay between the germline ends. Germline values: CDR1 SEHNR, CDR2 FQNEAQ (reference sequence).

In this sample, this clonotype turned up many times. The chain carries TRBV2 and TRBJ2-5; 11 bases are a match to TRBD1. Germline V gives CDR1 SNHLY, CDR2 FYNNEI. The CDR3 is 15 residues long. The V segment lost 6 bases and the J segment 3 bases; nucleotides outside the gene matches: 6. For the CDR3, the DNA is TGTGCCAGCAGCATGGACAGGGGGCGCGAAGAGACCCAGTACTTC. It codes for CASSMDRGREETQYF.

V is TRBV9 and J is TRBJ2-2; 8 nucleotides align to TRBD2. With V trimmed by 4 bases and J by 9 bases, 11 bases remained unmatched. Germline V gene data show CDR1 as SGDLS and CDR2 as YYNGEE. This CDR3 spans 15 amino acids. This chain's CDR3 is CASSPLSGSDRELFF. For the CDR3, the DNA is TGTGCCAGCAGCCCCTTGAGCGGGAGTGACCGGGAGCTGTTTTTT. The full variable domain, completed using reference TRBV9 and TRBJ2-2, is DSGVTQTPKHLITATGQRVTLRCSPRSGDLSVYWYQQSLDQGLQFLIQYYNGEERAKGNILERFSAQQFPDLHSELNLSSLELGDSALYFCASSPLSGSDRELFFGEGSRLTVL.

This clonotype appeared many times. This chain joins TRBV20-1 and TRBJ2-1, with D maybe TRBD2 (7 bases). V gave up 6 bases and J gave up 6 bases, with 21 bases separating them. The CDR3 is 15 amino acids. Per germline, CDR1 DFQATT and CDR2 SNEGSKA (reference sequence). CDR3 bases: TGCAGTGCGGGGGGGGCCCCGACAGGTACCAATGAGCAGTTCTTC. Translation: CSAGGAPTGTNEQFF.

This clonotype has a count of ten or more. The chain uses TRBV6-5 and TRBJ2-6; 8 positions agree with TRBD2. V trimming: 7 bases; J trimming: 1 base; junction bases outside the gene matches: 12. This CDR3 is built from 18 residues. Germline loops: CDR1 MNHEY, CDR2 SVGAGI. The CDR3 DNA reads TGTGCCAGCATACGTCGGGGGGGACCTCCTTCTGGGGCCAACGTCCTGACTTTC. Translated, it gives CASIRRGGPPSGANVLTF.

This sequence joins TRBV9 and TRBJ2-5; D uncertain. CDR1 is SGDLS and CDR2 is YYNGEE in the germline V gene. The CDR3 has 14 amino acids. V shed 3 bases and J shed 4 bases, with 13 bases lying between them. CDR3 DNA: TGTGCCAGCAGCGCCAGTGAGGAGTTAGAGACCCAGTACTTC. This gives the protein CASSASEELETQYF.

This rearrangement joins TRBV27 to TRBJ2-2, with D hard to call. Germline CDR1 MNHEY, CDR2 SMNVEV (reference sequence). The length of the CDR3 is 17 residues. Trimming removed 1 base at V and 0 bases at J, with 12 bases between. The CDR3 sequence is CASSLLGFTTNTGELFF. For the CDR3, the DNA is TGTGCCAGCAGTTTATTAGGGTTCACAACGAACACCGGGGAGCTGTTTTTT.

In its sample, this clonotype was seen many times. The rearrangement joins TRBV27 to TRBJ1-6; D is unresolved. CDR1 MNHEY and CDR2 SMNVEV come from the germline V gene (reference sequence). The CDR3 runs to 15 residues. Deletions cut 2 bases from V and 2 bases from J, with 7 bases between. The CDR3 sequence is CASSLRGAYNSPLHF. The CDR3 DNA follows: TGTGCCAGCAGTTTACGAGGAGCCTATAATTCACCCCTCCACTTT.

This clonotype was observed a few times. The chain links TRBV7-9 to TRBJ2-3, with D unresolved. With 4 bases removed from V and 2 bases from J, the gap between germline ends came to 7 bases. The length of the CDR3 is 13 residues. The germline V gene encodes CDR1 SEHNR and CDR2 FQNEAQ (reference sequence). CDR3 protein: CASSSRYTDTQYF. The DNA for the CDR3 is TGTGCCAGCAGCTCCAGATACACAGATACGCAGTATTTT.

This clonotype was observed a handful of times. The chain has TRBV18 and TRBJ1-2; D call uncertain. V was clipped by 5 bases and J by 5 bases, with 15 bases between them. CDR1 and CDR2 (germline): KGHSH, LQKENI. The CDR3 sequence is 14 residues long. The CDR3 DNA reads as TGTGCCAGCTCATCTCGGGCTCAACCGTATGGCTACACCTTC. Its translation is CASSSRAQPYGYTF.

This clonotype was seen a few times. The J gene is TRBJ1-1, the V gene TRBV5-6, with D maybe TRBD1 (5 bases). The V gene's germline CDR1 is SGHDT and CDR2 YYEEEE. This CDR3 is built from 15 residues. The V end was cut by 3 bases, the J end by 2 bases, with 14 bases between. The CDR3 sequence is CASSYPLTANTEAFF. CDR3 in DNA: TGTGCCAGCAGCTACCCTCTGACAGCAAACACTGAAGCTTTCTTT.

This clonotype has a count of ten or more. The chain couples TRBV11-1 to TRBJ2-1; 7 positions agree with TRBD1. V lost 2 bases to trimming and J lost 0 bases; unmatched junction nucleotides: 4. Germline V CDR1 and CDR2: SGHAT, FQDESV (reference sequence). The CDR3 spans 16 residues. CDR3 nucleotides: TGTGCCAGCAGCTTAAAACAGGGGAGCTCCTACAATGAGCAGTTCTTC. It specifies CASSLKQGSSYNEQFF.

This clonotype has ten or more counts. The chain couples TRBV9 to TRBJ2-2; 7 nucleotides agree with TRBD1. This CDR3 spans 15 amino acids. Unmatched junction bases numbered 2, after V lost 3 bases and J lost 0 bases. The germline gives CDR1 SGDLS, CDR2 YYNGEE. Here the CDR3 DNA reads TGTGCCAGCAGCGCCGGGACAGCGAACACCGGGGAGCTGTTTTTT. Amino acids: CASSAGTANTGELFF.

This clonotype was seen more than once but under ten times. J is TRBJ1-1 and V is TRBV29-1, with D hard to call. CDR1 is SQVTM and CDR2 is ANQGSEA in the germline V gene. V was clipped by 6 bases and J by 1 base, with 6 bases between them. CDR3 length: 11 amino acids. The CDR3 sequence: CSVRENTEAFF. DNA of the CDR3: TGCAGCGTGAGGGAGAACACTGAAGCTTTCTTT.

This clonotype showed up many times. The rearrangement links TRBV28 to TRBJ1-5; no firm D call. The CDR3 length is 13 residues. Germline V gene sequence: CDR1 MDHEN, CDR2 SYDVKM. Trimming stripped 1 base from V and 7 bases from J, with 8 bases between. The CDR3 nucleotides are TGTGCCAGCAGTTTATACCAAGGGCAGCCCCAGCATTTT. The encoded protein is CASSLYQGQPQHF.

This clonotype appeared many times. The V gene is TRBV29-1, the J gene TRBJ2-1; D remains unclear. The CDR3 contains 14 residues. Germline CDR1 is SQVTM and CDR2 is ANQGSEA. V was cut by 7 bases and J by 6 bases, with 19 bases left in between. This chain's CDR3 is CSATIGPPSNEQFF. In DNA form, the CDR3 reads TGCAGCGCTACCATCGGGCCCCCCAGCAATGAGCAGTTCTTC.

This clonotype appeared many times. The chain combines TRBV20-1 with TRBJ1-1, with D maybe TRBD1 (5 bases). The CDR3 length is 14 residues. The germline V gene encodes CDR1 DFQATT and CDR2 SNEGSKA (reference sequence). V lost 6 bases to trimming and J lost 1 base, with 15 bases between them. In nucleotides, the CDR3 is TGCAGTGCCCGCCGTGCAGGGAAGAACACTGAAGCTTTCTTT. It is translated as CSARRAGKNTEAFF.

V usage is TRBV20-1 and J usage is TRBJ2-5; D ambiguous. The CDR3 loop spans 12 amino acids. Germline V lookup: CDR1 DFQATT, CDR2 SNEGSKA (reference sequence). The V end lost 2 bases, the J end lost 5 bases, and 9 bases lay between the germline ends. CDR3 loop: CSARNSPETQYF. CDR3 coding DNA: TGCAGTGCTAGAAATAGTCCTGAGACCCAGTACTTC.

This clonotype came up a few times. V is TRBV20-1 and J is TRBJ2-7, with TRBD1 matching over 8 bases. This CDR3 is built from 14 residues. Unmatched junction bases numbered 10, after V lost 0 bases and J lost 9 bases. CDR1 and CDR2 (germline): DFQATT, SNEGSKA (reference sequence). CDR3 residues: CSARDSTGGLGQYF. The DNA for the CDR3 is TGCAGTGCTAGAGATTCAACAGGGGGGCTTGGGCAGTACTTC.

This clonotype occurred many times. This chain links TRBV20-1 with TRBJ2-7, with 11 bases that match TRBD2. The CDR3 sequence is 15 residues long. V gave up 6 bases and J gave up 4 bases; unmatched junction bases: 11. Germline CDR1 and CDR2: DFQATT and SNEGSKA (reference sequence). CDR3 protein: CSASPVGLAGYEQYF. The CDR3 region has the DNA TGCAGTGCGTCACCCGTCGGACTAGCGGGTTACGAGCAGTACTTC.

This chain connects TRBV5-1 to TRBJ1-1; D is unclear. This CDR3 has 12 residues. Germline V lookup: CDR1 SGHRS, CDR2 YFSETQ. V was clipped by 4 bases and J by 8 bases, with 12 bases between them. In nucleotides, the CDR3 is TGCGCCAGCAGCCCGGACCTCCAAGAAGCTTTCTTT. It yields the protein CASSPDLQEAFF.

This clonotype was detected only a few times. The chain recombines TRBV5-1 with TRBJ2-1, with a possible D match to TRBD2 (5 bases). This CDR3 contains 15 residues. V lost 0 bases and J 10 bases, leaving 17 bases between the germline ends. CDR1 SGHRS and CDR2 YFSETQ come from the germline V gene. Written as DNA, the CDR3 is TGCGCCAGCAGCTTGGCCTTGGCAGGACTGGTGGAGCAGTTCTTC. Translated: CASSLALAGLVEQFF.

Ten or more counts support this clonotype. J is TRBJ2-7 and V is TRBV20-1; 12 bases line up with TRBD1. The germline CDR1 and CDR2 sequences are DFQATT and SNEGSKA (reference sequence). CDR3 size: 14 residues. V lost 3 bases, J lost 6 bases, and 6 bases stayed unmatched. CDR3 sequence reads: CSASFGTGGSEQYF. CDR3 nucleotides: TGCAGTGCTAGTTTTGGGACAGGGGGCAGCGAGCAGTACTTC.

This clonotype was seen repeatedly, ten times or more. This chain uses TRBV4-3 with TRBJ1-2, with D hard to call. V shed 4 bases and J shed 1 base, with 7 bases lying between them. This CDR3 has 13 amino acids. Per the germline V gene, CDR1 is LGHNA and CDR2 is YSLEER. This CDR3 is CASSRMSNYGYTF. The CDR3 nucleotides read TGCGCCAGCAGCCGAATGAGTAACTATGGCTACACCTTC.